The rows below give T cell receptor beta chains drawn from one sample of a study of shared clonotypes between healthy human individuals. Assay: immunoSEQ multiplex PCR; the TCRdb copy retains only in-frame clones and omits some. The table lists roughly 650,000 clones, approximately 96% of them singletons. Specimen: naive CD8+ T cells sorted from blood. The receptors derive from a woman aged 30 to 39 in good health. Both conserved end residues are part of each CDR3. The D gene is left open where the match is weak. A row's size may be missing; if present it is once, few, many or a size class.

D gene: NA; clone size: NA; J gene: TRBJ2-7; CDR3 length: 16; V gene: TRBV11-2; CDR3 protein: CASSLGSWGQDYEQYF; CDR3 DNA: TGTGCCAGCAGCCTTGGAAGTTGGGGACAAGACTACGAGCAGTACTTC
D gene: NA; clone size: NA; J gene: TRBJ2-1; CDR3 length: 16; V gene: TRBV6-5; CDR3 protein: CASSYSAGALYNEQFF; CDR3 DNA: TGTGCCAGCAGTTACTCGGCCGGGGCCCTCTACAATGAGCAGTTCTTC
D gene: NA; clone size: NA; J gene: TRBJ1-1; CDR3 length: 14; V gene: TRBV27; CDR3 protein: CASSSANARTEAFF; CDR3 DNA: TGTGCCAGCAGTTCAGCCAACGCCCGGACTGAAGCTTTCTTT
D gene: NA; clone size: NA; J gene: TRBJ1-1; CDR3 length: 12; V gene: TRBV19; CDR3 protein: CASMQGYTEAFF; CDR3 DNA: TGTGCCAGTATGCAGGGTTACACTGAAGCTTTCTTT
D gene: TRBD2; clone size: few; J gene: TRBJ2-7; CDR3 length: 15; V gene: TRBV9; CDR3 protein: CASSGSLAASYEQYF; CDR3 DNA: TGTGCCAGCAGCGGATCACTAGCGGCGAGCTACGAGCAGTACTTC
D gene: NA; clone size: once; J gene: TRBJ2-7; CDR3 length: 13; V gene: TRBV5-4; CDR3 protein: CASSTLDSYEQYF; CDR3 DNA: TGTGCCAGCAGCACTCTTGACTCCTACGAGCAGTACTTC
D gene: NA; clone size: NA; J gene: TRBJ2-7; CDR3 length: 15; V gene: TRBV6-5; CDR3 protein: CASSPRGTVYYEQYF; CDR3 DNA: TGTGCCAGCAGCCCCCGAGGGACCGTGTACTACGAGCAGTACTTC
D gene: TRBD1; clone size: NA; J gene: TRBJ1-1; CDR3 length: 17; V gene: TRBV25-1; CDR3 protein: CASSSSGTGRAHTEAFF; CDR3 DNA: TGTGCCAGCTCCTCCTCAGGGACAGGGAGGGCCCACACTGAAGCTTTCTTT
D gene: NA; clone size: once; J gene: TRBJ2-7; CDR3 length: 15; V gene: TRBV2; CDR3 protein: CASSDRGTDYYEQYF; CDR3 DNA: TGTGCCAGCAGTGACCGCGGGACAGACTACTACGAGCAGTACTTC
D gene: NA; clone size: NA; J gene: TRBJ1-5; CDR3 length: 14; V gene: TRBV7-8; CDR3 protein: CASSLGMGAVPQHF; CDR3 DNA: TGTGCCAGCAGCTTAGGGATGGGTGCGGTGCCCCAGCATTTT
D gene: TRBD2; clone size: NA; J gene: TRBJ2-2; CDR3 length: 16; V gene: TRBV7-6; CDR3 protein: CASSIGTTLGTGELFF; CDR3 DNA: TGTGCCAGCAGCATTGGGACTACCTTGGGCACCGGGGAGCTGTTTTTT
D gene: NA; clone size: NA; J gene: TRBJ1-5; CDR3 length: 16; V gene: TRBV19; CDR3 protein: CASSPWASGGNQPQHF; CDR3 DNA: TGTGCCAGTAGTCCCTGGGCCTCAGGGGGCAATCAGCCCCAGCATTTT
D gene: NA; clone size: NA; J gene: TRBJ1-1; CDR3 length: 19; V gene: TRBV5-1; CDR3 protein: CASSLDNLMAPGEKTEAFF; CDR3 DNA: TGCGCCAGCAGCTTGGATAATTTAATGGCGCCAGGGGAGAAAACTGAAGCTTTCTTT
D gene: NA; clone size: once; J gene: TRBJ2-1; CDR3 length: 11; V gene: TRBV28; CDR3 protein: CASSPYNEQFF; CDR3 DNA: TGTGCCAGCAGTCCTTACAATGAGCAGTTCTTC
D gene: NA; clone size: NA; J gene: TRBJ2-7; CDR3 length: 18; V gene: TRBV21-1; CDR3 protein: CASSTSCRQGPLSYEQYF; CDR3 DNA: TGTGCCAGCAGCACCAGCTGCAGACAGGGCCCTCTCTCCTACGAGCAGTACTTC
D gene: TRBD1; clone size: NA; J gene: TRBJ2-2; CDR3 length: 15; V gene: TRBV4-1; CDR3 protein: CASSPKDRAGGELFF; CDR3 DNA: TGCGCCAGCAGCCCTAAGGACAGGGCGGGCGGGGAGCTGTTTTTT
D gene: NA; clone size: NA; J gene: TRBJ2-3; CDR3 length: 20; V gene: TRBV28; CDR3 protein: CASRPKKGKPSKPGSDTQYF; CDR3 DNA: TGTGCCAGCAGACCCAAAAAGGGGAAACCCAGCAAACCAGGGTCAGATACGCAGTATTTT
D gene: NA; clone size: NA; J gene: TRBJ1-3; CDR3 length: 14; V gene: TRBV5-6; CDR3 protein: CASTPWGSGNTIYF; CDR3 DNA: TGTGCCAGCACCCCTTGGGGATCTGGAAACACCATATATTTT
D gene: TRBD2; clone size: NA; J gene: TRBJ2-3; CDR3 length: 16; V gene: TRBV5-4; CDR3 protein: CASSLALAGAGDTQYF; CDR3 DNA: TGTGCCAGCAGCTTGGCACTAGCGGGAGCGGGAGATACGCAGTATTTT
D gene: NA; clone size: NA; J gene: TRBJ2-1; CDR3 length: 12; V gene: TRBV25-1; CDR3 protein: CASRGSYNEQFF; CDR3 DNA: TGTGCCAGCAGAGGGAGCTACAATGAGCAGTTCTTC
D gene: NA; clone size: NA; J gene: TRBJ1-1; CDR3 length: 14; V gene: TRBV6-5; CDR3 protein: CASSYSTANTEAFF; CDR3 DNA: TGTGCCAGCAGTTACTCGACCGCCAACACTGAAGCTTTCTTT
D gene: NA; clone size: NA; J gene: TRBJ2-7; CDR3 length: 14; V gene: TRBV7-8; CDR3 protein: CASSLESRGYEQYF; CDR3 DNA: TGTGCCAGCAGCTTAGAATCGAGGGGGTACGAGCAGTACTTC
D gene: TRBD1; clone size: NA; J gene: TRBJ2-7; CDR3 length: 15; V gene: TRBV7-8; CDR3 protein: CASSGTGTGVDEQYF; CDR3 DNA: TGTGCCAGCAGCGGCACCGGGACAGGGGTTGACGAGCAGTACTTC
D gene: NA; clone size: NA; J gene: TRBJ2-3; CDR3 length: 14; V gene: TRBV19; CDR3 protein: CASTDVPRTDTQYF; CDR3 DNA: TGTGCCAGTACTGACGTCCCGCGTACAGATACGCAGTATTTT
D gene: NA; clone size: NA; J gene: TRBJ2-7; CDR3 length: 14; V gene: TRBV15; CDR3 protein: CATSRVEGTYEQYF; CDR3 DNA: TGTGCCACCAGCAGAGTGGAAGGGACCTACGAGCAGTACTTC
D gene: NA; clone size: NA; J gene: TRBJ2-3; CDR3 length: 16; V gene: TRBV7-2; CDR3 protein: CASSLVGTGLTDTQYF; CDR3 DNA: TGTGCCAGCAGCTTAGTTGGGACGGGGCTCACAGATACGCAGTATTTT
D gene: NA; clone size: NA; J gene: TRBJ1-4; CDR3 length: 16; V gene: TRBV27; CDR3 protein: CASSPLGGPGGGKLFF; CDR3 DNA: TGTGCCAGCAGTCCCCTGGGGGGACCTGGGGGAGGAAAACTGTTTTTT
D gene: TRBD1; clone size: NA; J gene: TRBJ2-7; CDR3 length: 14; V gene: TRBV27; CDR3 protein: CASRTQGAFDEQYF; CDR3 DNA: TGTGCCAGCAGGACACAGGGGGCCTTTGACGAGCAGTACTTC
D gene: TRBD2; clone size: NA; J gene: TRBJ2-1; CDR3 length: 14; V gene: TRBV27; CDR3 protein: CASSFISSGREQFF; CDR3 DNA: TGTGCCAGCAGTTTTATATCTAGCGGGAGGGAGCAGTTCTTC
D gene: TRBD1; clone size: NA; J gene: TRBJ1-2; CDR3 length: 15; V gene: TRBV9; CDR3 protein: CASSARTGKNYGYTF; CDR3 DNA: TGTGCCAGCAGCGCAAGGACAGGGAAAAACTATGGCTACACCTTC
D gene: NA; clone size: NA; J gene: TRBJ1-4; CDR3 length: 17; V gene: TRBV21-1; CDR3 protein: CASSKVPSGGVCEKLFF; CDR3 DNA: TGTGCCAGCAGCAAAGTCCCCTCAGGGGGCGTCTGTGAAAAACTGTTTTTT
D gene: NA; clone size: NA; J gene: TRBJ2-7; CDR3 length: 15; V gene: TRBV5-1; CDR3 protein: CASKRFGGGAYEQYF; CDR3 DNA: TGCGCCAGCAAGCGGTTCGGCGGAGGGGCCTACGAGCAGTACTTC
D gene: NA; clone size: NA; J gene: TRBJ2-7; CDR3 length: 11; V gene: TRBV28; CDR3 protein: CASSLWDEQYF; CDR3 DNA: TGTGCCAGCAGTTTATGGGACGAGCAGTACTTC
D gene: TRBD2; clone size: NA; J gene: TRBJ2-7; CDR3 length: 15; V gene: TRBV7-9; CDR3 protein: CASSLGLAGAYEQYF; CDR3 DNA: TGTGCCAGCAGCTTAGGGCTAGCGGGAGCCTACGAGCAGTACTTC
D gene: NA; clone size: NA; J gene: TRBJ1-5; CDR3 length: 15; V gene: TRBV27; CDR3 protein: CASRPGPAVNQPQHF; CDR3 DNA: TGTGCCAGCAGGCCGGGGCCCGCCGTTAATCAGCCCCAGCATTTT
D gene: NA; clone size: NA; J gene: TRBJ2-7; CDR3 length: 12; V gene: TRBV7-9; CDR3 protein: CASSLTSLEQYF; CDR3 DNA: TGTGCCAGCAGCTTAACCTCTCTAGAGCAGTACTTC
D gene: TRBD1; clone size: NA; J gene: TRBJ2-7; CDR3 length: 14; V gene: TRBV19; CDR3 protein: CASSTSDRVYEQYF; CDR3 DNA: TGTGCCAGTAGTACCTCGGACAGGGTGTACGAGCAGTACTTC
D gene: NA; clone size: NA; J gene: TRBJ2-1; CDR3 length: 18; V gene: TRBV10-1; CDR3 protein: CASSAGHRRPWYHNEQFF; CDR3 DNA: TGCGCCAGCAGCGCGGGACACCGGCGCCCGTGGTACCACAATGAGCAGTTCTTC
D gene: NA; clone size: NA; J gene: TRBJ2-1; CDR3 length: 14; V gene: TRBV10-1; CDR3 protein: CASSEADPGNEQFF; CDR3 DNA: TGCGCCAGCAGTGAGGCGGACCCGGGGAATGAGCAGTTCTTC
D gene: NA; clone size: NA; J gene: TRBJ2-5; CDR3 length: 13; V gene: TRBV29-1; CDR3 protein: CSVLSVGEETQYF; CDR3 DNA: TGCAGCGTCCTCTCGGTGGGGGAAGAGACCCAGTACTTC
D gene: TRBD2; clone size: NA; J gene: TRBJ2-1; CDR3 length: 16; V gene: TRBV2; CDR3 protein: CASNDAGGGFYNEQFF; CDR3 DNA: TGTGCCAGCAACGACGCGGGAGGAGGTTTCTACAATGAGCAGTTCTTC
D gene: NA; clone size: NA; J gene: TRBJ2-7; CDR3 length: 13; V gene: TRBV25-1; CDR3 protein: CASSARGGYEQYF; CDR3 DNA: TGTGCCAGCAGTGCCAGGGGGGGCTACGAGCAGTACTTC
D gene: NA; clone size: NA; J gene: TRBJ2-2; CDR3 length: 13; V gene: TRBV28; CDR3 protein: CASSPMITGELFF; CDR3 DNA: TGTGCCAGCAGTCCGATGATAACCGGGGAGCTGTTTTTT
D gene: TRBD2; clone size: NA; J gene: TRBJ2-3; CDR3 length: 16; V gene: TRBV4-1; CDR3 protein: CASSQGLAVSTDTQYF; CDR3 DNA: TGCGCCAGCAGCCAAGGACTAGCGGTTAGCACAGATACGCAGTATTTT
D gene: NA; clone size: NA; J gene: TRBJ2-7; CDR3 length: 13; V gene: TRBV13; CDR3 protein: CASSFGTSYEQYF; CDR3 DNA: TGTGCCAGCAGCTTCGGGACTTCATACGAGCAGTACTTC
D gene: NA; clone size: NA; J gene: TRBJ1-1; CDR3 length: 11; V gene: TRBV7-9; CDR3 protein: CASSVQVEAFF; CDR3 DNA: TGTGCCAGCAGTGTTCAAGTTGAAGCTTTCTTT
D gene: NA; clone size: NA; J gene: TRBJ1-5; CDR3 length: 13; V gene: TRBV28; CDR3 protein: CASSSGGNQPQHF; CDR3 DNA: TGTGCCAGCAGCTCTGGCGGCAATCAGCCCCAGCATTTT
D gene: TRBD2; clone size: NA; J gene: TRBJ2-7; CDR3 length: 15; V gene: TRBV13; CDR3 protein: CASSLGLAGTYEQYF; CDR3 DNA: TGTGCCAGCAGCCTTGGACTAGCGGGAACCTACGAGCAGTACTTC
D gene: NA; clone size: NA; J gene: TRBJ1-5; CDR3 length: 13; V gene: TRBV2; CDR3 protein: CASRRLSNQPQHF; CDR3 DNA: TGTGCCAGCAGGAGGTTAAGCAATCAGCCCCAGCATTTT
D gene: NA; clone size: NA; J gene: TRBJ1-4; CDR3 length: 16; V gene: TRBV4-2; CDR3 protein: CASSQDLGARDEKLFF; CDR3 DNA: TGTGCCAGCAGCCAAGATCTGGGGGCTCGTGATGAAAAACTGTTTTTT
D gene: TRBD1; clone size: NA; J gene: TRBJ1-1; CDR3 length: 14; V gene: TRBV5-4; CDR3 protein: CASSFSRGFTEAFF; CDR3 DNA: TGTGCCAGCAGCTTTAGCAGGGGGTTCACTGAAGCTTTCTTT
D gene: NA; clone size: NA; J gene: TRBJ2-1; CDR3 length: 15; V gene: TRBV27; CDR3 protein: CASSLNVASYNEQFF; CDR3 DNA: TGTGCCAGCAGTTTAAACGTAGCCTCCTACAATGAGCAGTTCTTC
D gene: TRBD1; clone size: once; J gene: TRBJ1-2; CDR3 length: 14; V gene: TRBV14; CDR3 protein: CASSRRQGNYGYTF; CDR3 DNA: TGTGCCAGCAGCCGCAGACAGGGGAATTATGGCTACACCTTC
D gene: TRBD1; clone size: NA; J gene: TRBJ2-2; CDR3 length: 17; V gene: TRBV5-4; CDR3 protein: CASSHEQGQSYTGELFF; CDR3 DNA: TGTGCCAGCAGCCATGAACAGGGGCAATCGTACACCGGGGAGCTGTTTTTT
D gene: NA; clone size: NA; J gene: TRBJ2-5; CDR3 length: 14; V gene: TRBV5-1; CDR3 protein: CASSLNIQGETQYF; CDR3 DNA: TGCGCCAGCAGCTTGAATATCCAGGGGGAGACCCAGTACTTC
D gene: NA; clone size: NA; J gene: TRBJ2-3; CDR3 length: 14; V gene: TRBV28; CDR3 protein: CASSLGRFADTQYF; CDR3 DNA: TGTGCCAGCAGTTTAGGGCGATTCGCAGATACGCAGTATTTT
D gene: TRBD1; clone size: NA; J gene: TRBJ2-7; CDR3 length: 14; V gene: TRBV9; CDR3 protein: CASSTGTESYEQYF; CDR3 DNA: TGTGCCAGCAGCACCGGGACAGAGTCCTACGAGCAGTACTTC
D gene: NA; clone size: NA; J gene: TRBJ2-2; CDR3 length: 12; V gene: TRBV6-1; CDR3 protein: CASSGVTGELFF; CDR3 DNA: TGTGCCAGCAGTGGGGTAACCGGGGAGCTGTTTTTT
D gene: TRBD1; clone size: NA; J gene: TRBJ2-7; CDR3 length: 14; V gene: TRBV19; CDR3 protein: CASSPGTGLYEQYF; CDR3 DNA: TGTGCCAGTAGTCCCGGGACAGGGCTTTACGAGCAGTACTTC
D gene: NA; clone size: once; J gene: TRBJ2-7; CDR3 length: 16; V gene: TRBV14; CDR3 protein: CASSQDWGGVWDEQYF; CDR3 DNA: TGTGCCAGCAGCCAAGATTGGGGCGGGGTCTGGGACGAGCAGTACTTC